The following is a T cell receptor beta chain sequence with its context. Sorted populations all exceeded 95% purity. These data belong to a study of beta chain features in type 1 diabetes. All of the isolated RNA was reverse transcribed, so expressed TCRB transcripts were sequenced. Some clones are missing from TCRdb's copy, which holds only in-frame ones; the method was immunoSEQ multiplex PCR. The table lists under 400,000 clones, roughly 12% of them singletons. The CDR3 spans 14 residues. V was trimmed by 1 base and J by 2 bases, leaving 11 bases between them. In germline, CDR1 is GTSNPN, CDR2 SVGIG (reference sequence).

The receptor comes from a man aged 18 to 35 in good health. The sequencing sample was made of naive CD4+ T cells from blood. This chain connects TRBV30 to TRBJ2-5, with D possibly matching TRBD1 (6 bases). The CDR3 DNA is TGTGCCTGGAGTGCCGACAGGTCACAAGAGACCCAGTACTTC. Translated: CAWSADRSQETQYF.